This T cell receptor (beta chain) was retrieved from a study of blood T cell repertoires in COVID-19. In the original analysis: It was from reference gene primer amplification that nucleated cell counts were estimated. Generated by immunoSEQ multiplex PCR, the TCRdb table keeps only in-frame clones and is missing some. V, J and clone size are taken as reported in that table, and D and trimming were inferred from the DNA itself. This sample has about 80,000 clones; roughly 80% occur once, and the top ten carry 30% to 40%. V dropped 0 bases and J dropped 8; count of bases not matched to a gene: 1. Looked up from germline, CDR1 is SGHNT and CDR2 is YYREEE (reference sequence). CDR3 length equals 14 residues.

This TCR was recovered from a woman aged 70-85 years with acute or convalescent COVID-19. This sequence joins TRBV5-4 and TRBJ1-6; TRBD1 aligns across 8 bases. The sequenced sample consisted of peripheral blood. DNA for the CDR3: TGTGCCAGCAGCTTGGCCAGGGGGCATTCACCCCTCCACTTT. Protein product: CASSLARGHSPLHF.